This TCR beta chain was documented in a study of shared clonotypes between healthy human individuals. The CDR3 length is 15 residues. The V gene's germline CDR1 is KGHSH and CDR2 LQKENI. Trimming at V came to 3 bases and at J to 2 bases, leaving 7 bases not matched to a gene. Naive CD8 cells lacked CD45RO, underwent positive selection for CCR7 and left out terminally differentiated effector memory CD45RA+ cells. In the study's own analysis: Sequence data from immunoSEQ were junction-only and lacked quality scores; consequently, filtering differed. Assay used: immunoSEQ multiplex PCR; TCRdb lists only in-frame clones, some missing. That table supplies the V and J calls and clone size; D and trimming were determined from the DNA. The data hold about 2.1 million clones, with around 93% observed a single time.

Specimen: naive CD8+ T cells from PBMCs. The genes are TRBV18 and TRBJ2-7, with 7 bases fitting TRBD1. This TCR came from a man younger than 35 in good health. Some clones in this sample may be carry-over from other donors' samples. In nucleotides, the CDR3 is TGTGCCAGCTCACCTCCCTGGGACAGTACCTACGAGCAGTACTTC. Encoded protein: CASSPPWDSTYEQYF.